This note documents a single TCR beta chain sequence. The source of the sample is a study of high-grade serous ovarian cancer treatment subgroups. Assay: immunoSEQ multiplex PCR; the TCRdb copy retains only in-frame clones and omits some. Of 9,600 or so clones listed, around 72% are singletons. Germline V lookup: CDR1 SEHNR, CDR2 FQNEAQ (reference sequence). The CDR3 spans 15 residues. The junction had 4 bases not matched to a gene; V was cut back by 5 bases and J by 1 base. Tumor samples were obtained before definitive surgery or chemotherapy. The receptor was isolated from a human donor with high-grade serous ovarian cancer. The chain has TRBV7-9 and TRBJ1-1; 10 nucleotides line up with TRBD1. The sequenced sample was tumor tissue. CDR3 in DNA: TGTGCCAGCAGCATTCGGGACAGGGGGAACACTGAAGCTTTCTTT. This translates into CASSIRDRGNTEAFF.